The 24 T cell receptor beta chains below come from one sample, sequenced in a study of spatial heterogeneity in lung cancer. Time point reported: blood at routine non-recurrence follow-up after resection. Whole RNA, which was extracted from tumor, nontumor lung tissue or frozen PBMC, was sequenced without any cell sorting. TCRdb re-called the 5' RACE reads with MiXCR, one entry per CDR3 protein. Counted here are about 120,000 distinct CDR3 sequences, 10% to 15% occurring once; the ten biggest clones make up around 17%. Sample: PBMCs, taken at follow-up. The receptors were gathered from a male donor with early-stage non-small cell lung cancer.

This clonotype was seen at least ten times. This chain uses TRBV7-9 with TRBJ1-2; D is unclear. The length of the CDR3 is 12 residues. Trimming shortened V by 1 base and J by 6 bases, and 6 bases separated the two germline ends. CDR1 SEHNR and CDR2 FQNEAQ come from the germline V gene (reference sequence). This CDR3 is CASSLDRNGYTF. Written as DNA, the CDR3 is TGTGCCAGCAGCTTAGACAGAAATGGCTACACCTTC.

The V gene is TRBV10-3, the J gene TRBJ2-7, with 7 bases matching TRBD1. V dropped 4 bases and J dropped 4; count of bases not matched to a gene: 10. Germline CDR1 and CDR2: ENHRY and SYGVKD. This CDR3 spans 15 amino acids. The CDR3 is CAISGDRDYAYEQYF. In DNA, the CDR3 is TGTGCCATCAGTGGCGACAGGGATTATGCTTACGAGCAGTACTTC.

This clonotype has more than one count but fewer than ten. The chain has TRBV11-2 and TRBJ2-3; 7 bases map to TRBD2. CDR1 SGHAT and CDR2 FQNNGV come from the germline V gene. V lost 0 bases, J lost 1 base, and 7 bases stayed unmatched. The CDR3 loop spans 17 amino acids. The CDR3 region has the DNA TGTGCCAGCAGCTTAGACTCCGGGGGGAAAGGCACAGATACGCAGTATTTT. Protein sequence: CASSLDSGGKGTDTQYF.

A few counts support this clonotype. V gene TRBV5-4 combines with J gene TRBJ2-1; maybe TRBD1 (7 bases). Deletions cut 0 bases from V and 5 bases from J, with 15 bases between. CDR3 length: 16 amino acids. CDR1 SGHNT and CDR2 YYREEE come from the germline V gene (reference sequence). CDR3 in DNA: TGTGCCAGCAGCTTGGCCGGGGCAGGGGGGCACAATGAGCAGTTCTTC. This encodes CASSLAGAGGHNEQFF.

This clonotype was observed at least ten times. The rearrangement joins TRBV2 to TRBJ1-5; tentative D call: TRBD1 (5 bases). CDR1 and CDR2 (germline): SNHLY, FYNNEI. The CDR3 covers 13 residues. Trimming cost V 3 bases and J 5 bases, with 8 bases left between them. The CDR3 DNA is TGTGCCAGCAGTGATTGGGGACATCAGCCCCAGCATTTT. It translates to CASSDWGHQPQHF.

The CDR3 sequence is CASKAGAGASGNTIYF. The CDR3 DNA follows: TGCGCCAGCAAAGCAGGGGCGGGAGCGTCTGGAAACACCATATATTTT. The V and J genes are TRBV5-1 and TRBJ1-3; tentatively, D is TRBD1 (6 bases). Between the trimmed V and J ends, which lost 6 bases and 1 base, there was a span of 17 bases. Germline CDR1 SGHRS, CDR2 YFSETQ. The CDR3 covers 16 residues.

This clonotype appeared many times. The chain combines TRBV5-5 with TRBJ1-2; D is undetermined. Trimming took off 0 bases at V and 0 bases at J, with 9 bases between the two ends. Germline CDR1 reads SGHKS; CDR2 reads YYEKEE (reference sequence). The CDR3 contains 15 residues. The CDR3 sequence: CASSLVSEPNYGYTF. CDR3 nucleotide sequence: TGTGCCAGCAGCTTGGTTTCAGAGCCTAACTATGGCTACACCTTC.

This chain connects TRBV19 to TRBJ1-4; D is ambiguous. V lost 3 bases, J lost 7 bases, and 9 bases lay in between. The CDR3 runs 13 residues. In germline, CDR1 is LNHDA, CDR2 SQIVND (reference sequence). CDR3 region: CASSILGSEKLFF. In DNA form, the CDR3 reads TGTGCCAGTAGTATTCTGGGGAGTGAAAAACTGTTTTTT. Full variable domain (remainder filled in from reference TRBV19 and TRBJ1-4): DGGITQSPKYLFRKEGQNVTLSCEQNLNHDAMYWYRQDPGQGLRLIYYSQIVNDFQKGDIAEGYSVSREKKESFPLTVTSAQKNPTAFYLCASSILGSEKLFFGSGTQLSVL.

This clonotype was seen a handful of times. The chain uses TRBV25-1 and TRBJ2-5; unclear D gene. Germline-derived CDR1 and CDR2 are MGHDK and SYGVNS. The CDR3 runs 14 residues. V lost 6 bases and J lost 4, with 15 bases in between. CDR3 loop: CASSPLLVGETQYF. CDR3 DNA: TGTGCCAGCAGCCCTCTCTTAGTTGGAGAGACCCAGTACTTC.

This chain uses TRBV5-8 with TRBJ2-1, with 12 nucleotides matching TRBD2. The CDR3 totals 16 residues. The V segment lost 0 bases and the J segment 4 bases; nucleotides outside the gene matches: 2. The V gene's germline CDR1 is SGHTS and CDR2 YDEGEE. The CDR3 loop is CASSLELAGGYNEQFF. As DNA, the CDR3 is TGTGCCAGCAGCTTGGAACTAGCGGGGGGTTACAATGAGCAGTTCTTC.

This clonotype has ten or more counts. CDR3: CSATVTEGNQPQHF. The CDR3 DNA is TGCAGTGCTACCGTGACCGAGGGCAATCAGCCCCAGCATTTT. The V gene is TRBV20-1, the J gene TRBJ1-5; D not certain. The V end was cut by 4 bases, the J end by 2 bases, with 12 bases between. The germline gives CDR1 DFQATT, CDR2 SNEGSKA (reference sequence). The CDR3 loop spans 14 amino acids.

This clonotype has at least ten counts. The chain has TRBV10-3 and TRBJ1-4, with 10 bases that match TRBD1. Germline lookup yields CDR1 ENHRY and CDR2 SYGVKD. The CDR3 spans 15 residues. V gave up 3 bases and J gave up 6 bases; unmatched junction bases: 4. This CDR3 reads CAISERGTGDEKLFF. As DNA, the CDR3 is TGTGCCATCAGTGAAAGAGGGACAGGGGATGAAAAACTGTTTTTT.

This clonotype was recorded a few times. The rearrangement uses TRBV5-1 and TRBJ1-2, with 9 bases that match TRBD1. Trimming removed 1 base from V and 6 bases from J; junction bases left unmatched: 7. The CDR3 covers 15 residues. Germline CDR1 and CDR2: SGHRS and YFSETQ. The CDR3 reads CASSLTTGGNNGYTF. CDR3 sequence (DNA): TGCGCCAGCAGCTTGACGACAGGGGGAAATAATGGCTACACCTTC. The full variable domain, its missing parts supplied by reference TRBV5-1 and TRBJ1-2, is KAGVTQTPRYLIKTRGQQVTLSCSPISGHRSVSWYQQTPGQGLQFLFEYFSETQRNKGNFPGRFSGRQFSNSRSEMNVSTLELGDSALYLCASSLTTGGNNGYTFGSGTRLTVV.

There are many counts of this clonotype. The genes are TRBV28 and TRBJ1-1; perhaps TRBD1 as D (5 bases). The germline V gene has CDR1 MDHEN and CDR2 SYDVKM. V was trimmed by 6 bases and J by 5 bases, leaving 10 bases between them. The length of the CDR3 is 12 residues. The CDR3 DNA sequence: TGTGCCAGCAGAAGGGGCTGGACTGAAGCTTTCTTT. Its protein product is CASRRGWTEAFF.

The sample holds a few counts of this clonotype. The chain carries TRBV11-1 and TRBJ2-7; 7 nucleotides align to TRBD1. This CDR3 has 15 residues. Germline V gene lookup returns CDR1 SGHAT and CDR2 FQDESV (reference sequence). J gave up 2 bases and V 3 bases, and 7 bases lay outside the gene matches. In DNA form, the CDR3 reads TGTGCCAGCAGCTTGAGCCGGGACAGAACCTACGAGCAGTACTTC. Translated, it gives CASSLSRDRTYEQYF.

This clonotype was recorded many times. The chain carries TRBV10-3 and TRBJ2-1, with D perhaps matching TRBD1 (6 bases). Trimming removed 8 bases from V and 2 bases from J, with 13 bases in between. There are 14 residues in the CDR3. CDR1 is ENHRY, CDR2 SYGVKD, per germline. The CDR3 DNA reads as TGTGCCATCCGGGGAACAGGGCCCTACAATGAGCAGTTCTTC. Translation gives CAIRGTGPYNEQFF.

In its sample, this clonotype was seen a few times. The chain carries TRBV20-1 and TRBJ2-3; D is possibly TRBD1 (6 bases). Germline CDR1 DFQATT, CDR2 SNEGSKA (reference sequence). This CDR3 has 13 residues. Trimming stripped 5 bases from V and 1 base from J, with 10 bases between. The CDR3 bases are TGCAGTGCTGGGGGCCAGGGCACAGATACGCAGTATTTT. Protein: CSAGGQGTDTQYF.

This clonotype has ten or more counts. One junction end disagrees with the germline gene, perhaps due to a read error. This chain joins TRBV7-2 and TRBJ1-2; TRBD1 aligns across 10 bases. The CDR3 covers 13 residues. CDR1 is SGHTA, CDR2 FQGNSA, per germline. CDR3 region: CASSLGARDRGSF. CDR3 coding DNA: TGTGCCAGCAGCTTAGGGGCACGGGACAGGGGCTCCTTC.

This clonotype was detected a few times. V and J are TRBV27 and TRBJ2-6; D might be TRBD2 (6 bases). This CDR3 has 17 amino acids. The V and J ends lost 10 bases and 4 bases respectively, with 23 bases between them. Germline V CDR1 and CDR2: MNHEY, SMNVEV (reference sequence). CDR3 sequence (DNA): TGTGCCACCACGCCCGGGGGAGAACGTTGGGGGGCCAACGTCCTGACTTTC. Translation gives CATTPGGERWGANVLTF.

This sequence joins TRBV19 and TRBJ1-5; D perhaps matches TRBD1 (6 bases). V was trimmed by 7 bases and J by 3 bases, leaving 13 bases between them. This CDR3 has 14 amino acids. Germline CDR1 is LNHDA and CDR2 is SQIVND (reference sequence). The CDR3 DNA sequence: TGTGCCAGTATCCCACAGGGCCTCAATCAGCCCCAGCATTTT. As protein: CASIPQGLNQPQHF.

The V and J genes are TRBV29-1 and TRBJ2-7; 9 nucleotides align to TRBD1. Germline CDR1 and CDR2: SQVTM and ANQGSEA. Germline trimming cut 4 bases from V and 7 bases from J; bases unmatched to any gene: 11. CDR3 size: 14 residues. The CDR3 here is CSVGRQGGPREQYF. The CDR3 DNA sequence: TGCAGCGTTGGACGACAGGGGGGGCCAAGGGAGCAGTACTTC.

The gene calls are TRBV7-2 and TRBJ1-1; D uncertain. V lost 2 bases to trimming and J lost 2 bases, with 6 bases between them. Per the germline V gene, CDR1 is SGHTA and CDR2 is FQGNSA. The CDR3 is 13 amino acids. The CDR3 here is CASSLYVNTEAFF. CDR3 in DNA: TGTGCCAGCAGCTTATACGTAAACACTGAAGCTTTCTTT.

The V call is TRBV10-2, the J call TRBJ1-1; D perhaps matches TRBD1 (5 bases). The ends were cut back, 2 bases at V and 11 bases at J, with 15 bases in the middle. The CDR3 contains 13 residues. Germline CDR1 and CDR2: WSHSY and SAAADI. The CDR3 reads CASSERYGGSAFF. In DNA, the CDR3 is TGCGCCAGCAGTGAGCGGTACGGGGGTTCGGCTTTCTTT.

V is TRBV6-6 and J is TRBJ1-1; 8 nucleotides agree with TRBD1. CDR1 and CDR2 from the germline V gene are MNHNY and SVGAGI (reference sequence). The CDR3 runs to 14 residues. V gave up 6 bases and J gave up 4 bases; unmatched junction bases: 7. The CDR3 protein is CASRRQGPSTEAFF. The CDR3 DNA reads as TGTGCCAGCAGGCGACAGGGGCCGAGCACTGAAGCTTTCTTT.